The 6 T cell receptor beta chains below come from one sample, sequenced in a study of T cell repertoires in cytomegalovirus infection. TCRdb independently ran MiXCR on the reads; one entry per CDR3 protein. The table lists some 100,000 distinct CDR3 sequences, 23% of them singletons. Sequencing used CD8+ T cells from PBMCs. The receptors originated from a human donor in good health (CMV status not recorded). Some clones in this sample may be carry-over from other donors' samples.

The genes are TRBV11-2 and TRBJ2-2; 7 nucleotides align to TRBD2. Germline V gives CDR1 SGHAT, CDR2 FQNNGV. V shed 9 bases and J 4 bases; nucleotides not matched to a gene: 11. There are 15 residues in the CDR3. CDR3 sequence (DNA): TGTGCCAGTCTCTTCGGGGACTACACCACCGGGGAGCTGTTTTTT. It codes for CASLFGDYTTGELFF.

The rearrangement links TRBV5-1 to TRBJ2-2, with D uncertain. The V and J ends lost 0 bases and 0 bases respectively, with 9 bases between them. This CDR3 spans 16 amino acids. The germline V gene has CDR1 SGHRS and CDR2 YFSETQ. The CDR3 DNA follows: TGCGCCAGCAGCTTGGTATCAGCCGCGAACACCGGGGAGCTGTTTTTT. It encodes CASSLVSAANTGELFF.

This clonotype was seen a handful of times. CDR3 loop: CASILAGGANEQFF. DNA of the CDR3: TGTGCCAGCATACTAGCGGGAGGGGCCAATGAGCAGTTCTTC. The V and J genes are TRBV6-2 or TRBV6-3 and TRBJ2-1, with 13 bases that match TRBD2. Germline V gene lookup returns CDR1 MNHEY and CDR2 SVGEGT. Unmatched junction bases numbered 3, after V lost 7 bases and J lost 6 bases. The CDR3 is 14 residues long.

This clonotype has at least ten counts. The DNA for the CDR3 is TGTGCCAGCAGGGGCAATCAGCCCCAGCATTTT. It specifies CASRGNQPQHF. The genes are TRBV28 and TRBJ1-5; D gene unclear. This CDR3 has 11 amino acids. Germline CDR1 reads MDHEN; CDR2 reads SYDVKM. Trimming removed 6 bases at V and 2 bases at J, with 2 bases between.

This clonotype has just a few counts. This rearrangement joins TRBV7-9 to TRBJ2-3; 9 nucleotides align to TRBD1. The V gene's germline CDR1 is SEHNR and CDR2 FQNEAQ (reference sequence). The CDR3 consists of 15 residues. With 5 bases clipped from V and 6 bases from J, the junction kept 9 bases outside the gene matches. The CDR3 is CASSSGQGSVDTQYF. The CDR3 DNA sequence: TGTGCCAGCAGCAGTGGACAGGGGTCCGTGGATACGCAGTATTTT.

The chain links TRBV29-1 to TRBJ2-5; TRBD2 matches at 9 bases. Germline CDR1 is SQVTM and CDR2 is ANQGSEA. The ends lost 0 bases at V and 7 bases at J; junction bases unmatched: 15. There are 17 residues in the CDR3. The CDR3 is CSVEDQKGAGGGGTQYF. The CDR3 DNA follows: TGCAGCGTTGAAGATCAGAAGGGAGCGGGGGGTGGAGGGACCCAGTACTTC.